This paragraph covers one TCR beta chain sequence. Its antigen is not yet known. No base-level quality is on record; no much larger clone is a single base apart. The method behind the library was the immunoSEQ multiplex PCR assay. The table was pulled from immuneACCESS by TCRdb, which kept in-frame rearrangements only. Such tables lose some clones; where checked, under half of the loss comes from unresolved V genes, and the rest has no known cause. The sample table records around 250,000 clones; approximately 80% of these occur just once. The ten largest clones capture about 14% of the sample. The sample comes from a study of control samples from healthy donors and cancer patients (TCRdb year 2020). Reading from cysteine to phenylalanine, the CDR3 counts 18 amino acids. The retained sequence is limited to the CDR3, 54 bases, with the frame set at the first base. V drops 5 bases and J drops 3 bases, leaving 25 bases in between. The germline V gene encodes CDR1 SEHNR and CDR2 FQNEAQ (reference sequence).

Source material: PBMCs. The TCR sequence derives from a woman in her sixties or seventies with lung cancer. The chain is encoded by TRBV7-9 joined to TRBJ2-5; TRBD1 is a weak D gene call, 5 bases matching. The DNA sequence follows: TGTGCCAGCAGCATTAGAGATAGGTTGCCGAGACAGAAAGAGACCCAGTACTTC. This gives the protein CASSIRDRLPRQKETQYF.